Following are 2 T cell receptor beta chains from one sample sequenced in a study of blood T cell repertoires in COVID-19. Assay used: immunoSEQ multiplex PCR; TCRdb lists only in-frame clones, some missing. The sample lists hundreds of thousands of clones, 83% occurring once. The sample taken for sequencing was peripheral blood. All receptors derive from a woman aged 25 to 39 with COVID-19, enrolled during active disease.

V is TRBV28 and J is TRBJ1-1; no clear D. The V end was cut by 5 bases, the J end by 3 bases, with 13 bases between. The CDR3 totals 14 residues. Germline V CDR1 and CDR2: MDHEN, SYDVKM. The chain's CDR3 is CASSTRELDTEAFF. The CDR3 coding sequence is TGTGCCAGCAGTACCCGGGAGTTGGACACTGAAGCTTTCTTT.

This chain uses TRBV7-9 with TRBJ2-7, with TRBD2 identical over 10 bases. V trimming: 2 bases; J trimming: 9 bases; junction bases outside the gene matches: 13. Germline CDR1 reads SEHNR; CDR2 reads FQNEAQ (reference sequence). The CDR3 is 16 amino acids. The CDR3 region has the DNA TGTGCCAGCAGCTTAACGTCTAGCGGGAGTATCGATGGGCAGTACTTC. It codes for CASSLTSSGSIDGQYF.